The sequence of this T cell receptor (beta chain) was determined in a study of T cell clonality in common variable immunodeficiency. Repertoires were generated with immunoSEQ multiplex PCR, while TCRdb's copy carries only in-frame clones and drops some. Sampling found roughly 48,000 clones, none seen once. General observations from the study: Common variable immunodeficiency TCR beta sequences reportedly had fewer deletions and N-nucleotide insertions.

This clone occurred many times. Antigen: not known. Read data end 3 residues before the CDR3 end; the end is taken from the germline J gene. Per the germline V gene, CDR1 is LNHDA and CDR2 is SQIVND (reference sequence). This CDR3 region has 14 residues. The V gene end was trimmed by 5 bases and the J gene end by 9 bases; junction bases not matched to a gene: 9. The source of this sequence is a person aged 18 to 75 in good health. This chain connects TRBV19 to TRBJ1-5; 8 bases are shared with TRBD1. What was sequenced was peripheral blood mononuclear cells. The CDR3 bases that were read are TGTGCCAGTAGTGGAACAGGGGGAGTAGGGCCC. Protein sequence: CASSGTGGVGP. The entire CDR3 is CASSGTGGVGPQHF.